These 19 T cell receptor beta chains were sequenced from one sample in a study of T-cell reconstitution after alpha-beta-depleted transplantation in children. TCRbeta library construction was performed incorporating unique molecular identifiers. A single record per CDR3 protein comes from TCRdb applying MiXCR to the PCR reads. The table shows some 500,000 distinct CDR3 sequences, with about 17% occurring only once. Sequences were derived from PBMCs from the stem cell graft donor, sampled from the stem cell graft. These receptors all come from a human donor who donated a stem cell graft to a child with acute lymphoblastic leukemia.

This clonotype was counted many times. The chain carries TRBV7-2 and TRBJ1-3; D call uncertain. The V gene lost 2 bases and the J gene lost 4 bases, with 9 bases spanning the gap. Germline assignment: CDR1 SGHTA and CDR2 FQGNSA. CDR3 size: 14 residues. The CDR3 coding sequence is TGTGCCAGCAGCTTATCGGGATCGGGAAACACCATATATTTT. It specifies CASSLSGSGNTIYF.

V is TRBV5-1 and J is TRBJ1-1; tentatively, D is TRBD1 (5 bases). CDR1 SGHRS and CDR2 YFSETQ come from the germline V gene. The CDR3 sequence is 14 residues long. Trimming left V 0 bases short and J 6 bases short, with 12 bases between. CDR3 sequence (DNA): TGCGCCAGCAGCTTGGGGCCAGGGTCTCCTGAAGCTTTCTTT. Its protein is CASSLGPGSPEAFF.

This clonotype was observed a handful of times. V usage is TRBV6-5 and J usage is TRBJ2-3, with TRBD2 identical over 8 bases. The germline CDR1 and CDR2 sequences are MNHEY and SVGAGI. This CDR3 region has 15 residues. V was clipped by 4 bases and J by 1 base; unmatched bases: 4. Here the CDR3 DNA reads TGTGCCAGCAGTTTCAGCGGGAGTGGCACAGATACGCAGTATTTT. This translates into CASSFSGSGTDTQYF.

The CDR3 loop is CASSILTPNTEAFF. DNA of the CDR3: TGTGCCAGTAGTATCCTGACCCCGAACACTGAAGCTTTCTTT. V usage is TRBV19 and J usage is TRBJ1-1; D not resolved. The ends were cut back, 3 bases at V and 1 base at J, with 9 bases in the middle. Germline CDR1 and CDR2: LNHDA and SQIVND (reference sequence). The CDR3 totals 14 residues.

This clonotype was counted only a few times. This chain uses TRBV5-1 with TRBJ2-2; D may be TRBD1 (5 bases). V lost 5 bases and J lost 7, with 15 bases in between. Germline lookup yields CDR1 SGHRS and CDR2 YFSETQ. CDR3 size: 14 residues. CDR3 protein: CASSRQGSIGELFF. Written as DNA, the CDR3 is TGCGCCAGCAGTCGGCAGGGTAGTATCGGGGAGCTGTTTTTT.

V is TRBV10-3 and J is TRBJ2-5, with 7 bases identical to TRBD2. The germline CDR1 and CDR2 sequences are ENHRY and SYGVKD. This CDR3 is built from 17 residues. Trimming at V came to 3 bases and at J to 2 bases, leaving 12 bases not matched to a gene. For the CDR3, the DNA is TGTGCCATCAGTGATCCCAGTGAGCTAGCGGAACAAGAGACCCAGTACTTC. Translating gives CAISDPSELAEQETQYF.

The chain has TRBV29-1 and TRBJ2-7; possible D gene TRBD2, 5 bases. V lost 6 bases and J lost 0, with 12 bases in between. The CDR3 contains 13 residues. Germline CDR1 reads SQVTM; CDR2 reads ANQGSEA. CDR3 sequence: CSVVWRSSYEQYF. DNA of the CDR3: TGCAGCGTGGTGTGGAGGAGCTCCTACGAGCAGTACTTC.

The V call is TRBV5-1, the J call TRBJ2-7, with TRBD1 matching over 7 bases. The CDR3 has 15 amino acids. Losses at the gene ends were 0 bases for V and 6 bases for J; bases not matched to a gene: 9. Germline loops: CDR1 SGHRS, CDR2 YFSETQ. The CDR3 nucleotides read TGCGCCAGCAGCTTGGGGGCCGGGACAGCCCCCGAGCAGTACTTC. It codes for CASSLGAGTAPEQYF.

DNA for the CDR3: TGTGCCAGCAGCGTGCCCGACAGGGGCCTTAACACTGAAGCTTTCTTT. Amino acid sequence: CASSVPDRGLNTEAFF. The chain has TRBV9 and TRBJ1-1; 8 positions match TRBD1. CDR3 length: 16 residues. Losses at the gene ends were 2 bases for V and 2 bases for J; bases not matched to a gene: 8. CDR1 and CDR2 (germline): SGDLS, YYNGEE.

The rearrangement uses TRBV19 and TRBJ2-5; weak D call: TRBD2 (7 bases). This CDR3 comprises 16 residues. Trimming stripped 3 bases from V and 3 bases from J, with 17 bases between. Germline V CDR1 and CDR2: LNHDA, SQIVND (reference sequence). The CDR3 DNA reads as TGTGCCAGTAGTATTTGGAGCGGGGACACTAAAGAGACCCAGTACTTC. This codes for CASSIWSGDTKETQYF.

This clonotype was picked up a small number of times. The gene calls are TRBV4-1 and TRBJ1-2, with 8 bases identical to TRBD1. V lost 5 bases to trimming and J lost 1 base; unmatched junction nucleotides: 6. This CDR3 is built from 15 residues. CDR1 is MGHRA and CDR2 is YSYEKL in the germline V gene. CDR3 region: CASSGRGLNNYGYTF. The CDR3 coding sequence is TGCGCCAGCAGCGGCAGGGGGCTAAATAACTATGGCTACACCTTC.

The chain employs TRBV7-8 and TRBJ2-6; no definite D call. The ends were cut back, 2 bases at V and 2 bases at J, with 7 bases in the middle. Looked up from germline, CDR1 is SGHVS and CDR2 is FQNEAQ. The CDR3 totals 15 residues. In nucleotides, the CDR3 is TGTGCCAGCAGCTTAAGAAGAACTGGGGCCAACGTCCTGACTTTC. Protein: CASSLRRTGANVLTF.

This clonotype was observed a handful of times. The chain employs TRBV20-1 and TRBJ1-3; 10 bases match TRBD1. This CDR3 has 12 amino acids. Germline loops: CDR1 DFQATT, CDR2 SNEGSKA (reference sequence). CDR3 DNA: TGCAGGGGACAGGGGCCTGGAAACACCATATATTTT. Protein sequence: CRGQGPGNTIYF.

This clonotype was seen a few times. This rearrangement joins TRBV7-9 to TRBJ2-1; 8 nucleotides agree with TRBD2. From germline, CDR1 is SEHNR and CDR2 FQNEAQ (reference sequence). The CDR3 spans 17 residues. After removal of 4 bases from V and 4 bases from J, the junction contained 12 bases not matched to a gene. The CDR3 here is CASSSQLSGSTYNEQFF. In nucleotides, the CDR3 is TGTGCCAGCAGCTCCCAACTAAGCGGGAGTACATACAATGAGCAGTTCTTC.

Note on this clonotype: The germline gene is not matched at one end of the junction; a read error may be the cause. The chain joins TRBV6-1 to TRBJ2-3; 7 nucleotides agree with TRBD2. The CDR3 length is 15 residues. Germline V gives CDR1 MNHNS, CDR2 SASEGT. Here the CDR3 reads CASSQAGTRLRTQYF. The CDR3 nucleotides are TGTGCCAGCAGTCAAGCGGGAACCCGGCTCCGTACGCAGTATTTT.

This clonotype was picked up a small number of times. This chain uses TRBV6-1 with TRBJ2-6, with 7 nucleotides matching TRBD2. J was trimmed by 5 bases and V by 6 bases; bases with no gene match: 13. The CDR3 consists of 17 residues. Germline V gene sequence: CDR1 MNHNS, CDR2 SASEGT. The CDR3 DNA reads TGTGCCAGCAGGGGGTCTACTAGCGCTTTTTGGGCCAACGTCCTGACTTTC. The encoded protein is CASRGSTSAFWANVLTF.

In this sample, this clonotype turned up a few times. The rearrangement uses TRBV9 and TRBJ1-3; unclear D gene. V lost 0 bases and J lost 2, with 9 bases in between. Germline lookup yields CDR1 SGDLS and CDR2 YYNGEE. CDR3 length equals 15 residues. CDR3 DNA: TGTGCCAGCAGCGTAGAGGCGGAGCCTGGAAACACCATATATTTT. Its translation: CASSVEAEPGNTIYF.

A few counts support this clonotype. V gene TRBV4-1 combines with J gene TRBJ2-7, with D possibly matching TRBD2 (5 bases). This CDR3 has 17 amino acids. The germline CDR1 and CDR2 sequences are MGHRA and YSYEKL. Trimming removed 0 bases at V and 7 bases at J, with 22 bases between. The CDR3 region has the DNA TGCGCCAGCAGCCAAGATCTAGGGCTAGCTCGACGGAGGGAGCAGTACTTC. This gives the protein CASSQDLGLARRREQYF.

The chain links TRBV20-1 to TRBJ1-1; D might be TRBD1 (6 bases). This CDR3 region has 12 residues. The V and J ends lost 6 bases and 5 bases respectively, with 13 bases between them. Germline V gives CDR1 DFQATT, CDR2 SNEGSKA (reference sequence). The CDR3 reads CSARGGVTEAFF. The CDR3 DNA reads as TGCAGTGCCCGAGGGGGTGTGACTGAAGCTTTCTTT.